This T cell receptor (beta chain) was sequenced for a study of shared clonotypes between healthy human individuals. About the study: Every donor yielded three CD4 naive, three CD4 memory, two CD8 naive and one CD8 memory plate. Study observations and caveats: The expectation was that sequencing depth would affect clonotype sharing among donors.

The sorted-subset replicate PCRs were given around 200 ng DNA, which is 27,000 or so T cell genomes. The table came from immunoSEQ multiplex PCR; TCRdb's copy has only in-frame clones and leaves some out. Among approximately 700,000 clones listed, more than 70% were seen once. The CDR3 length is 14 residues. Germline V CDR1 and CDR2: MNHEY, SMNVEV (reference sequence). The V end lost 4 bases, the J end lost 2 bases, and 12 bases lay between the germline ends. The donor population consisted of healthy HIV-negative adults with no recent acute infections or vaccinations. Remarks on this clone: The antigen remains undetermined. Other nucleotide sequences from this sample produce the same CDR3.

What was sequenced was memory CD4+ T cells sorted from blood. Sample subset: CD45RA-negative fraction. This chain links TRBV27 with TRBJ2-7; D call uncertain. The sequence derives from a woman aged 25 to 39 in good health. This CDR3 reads CASSSRIPPYEQYF. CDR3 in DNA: TGTGCCAGCAGTTCACGGATTCCCCCCTACGAGCAGTACTTC.